These 28 T cell receptor beta chains share one sample of origin, sequenced in a study of control samples from healthy donors and cancer patients. Profiling relied on immunoSEQ multiplex PCR, and the TCRdb table lists in-frame clones only, not all of them. The table lists some 100,000 clones, approximately 84% of them singletons. Material: blood. These receptors all stem from a woman in her fifties or sixties in good health.

The rearrangement uses TRBV5-1 and TRBJ2-4; D might be TRBD1 or TRBD2, each matching 5 bases. In germline, CDR1 is SGHRS, CDR2 YFSETQ. This CDR3 comprises 16 residues. V lost 0 bases and J lost 5, with 15 bases in between. The CDR3 region has the DNA TGCGCCAGCAGCTTGGCCCAGGGTGCTAGCCAAAACATTCAGTACTTC. It translates to CASSLAQGASQNIQYF.

The chain is built from TRBV24-1 and TRBJ2-5; 10 bases match TRBD2. Per germline, CDR1 KGHDR and CDR2 SFDVKD. After removal of 3 bases from V and 3 bases from J, the junction contained 9 bases not matched to a gene. The CDR3 sequence is 17 residues long. The CDR3: CATSDIPGLAMKETQYF. The DNA of the CDR3 is TGTGCCACCAGTGATATACCGGGACTAGCGATGAAAGAGACCCAGTACTTC.

This chain uses TRBV5-1 with TRBJ2-5; 7 bases map to TRBD2. This CDR3 has 17 amino acids. J was trimmed by 0 bases and V by 0 bases; bases with no gene match: 8. CDR1 and CDR2 (germline): SGHRS, YFSETQ. The chain's CDR3 is CASSLAWREGHQETQYF. The DNA of the CDR3 is TGCGCCAGCAGCTTGGCCTGGAGGGAGGGCCACCAAGAGACCCAGTACTTC.

In its sample, this clone was seen once. This sequence joins TRBV19 and TRBJ2-6, with D perhaps TRBD1 (5 bases). Germline CDR1 LNHDA, CDR2 SQIVND (reference sequence). This CDR3 contains 16 residues. V lost 8 bases and J lost 0, with 14 bases in between. The CDR3 nucleotides read TGTGCCAGTGTGGCCAGGGAAACCTCTGGGGCCAACGTCCTGACTTTC. It codes for CASVARETSGANVLTF.

This chain uses TRBV7-2 with TRBJ2-2; unclear D gene. Per germline, CDR1 SGHTA and CDR2 FQGNSA. Trimming removed 2 bases from V and 7 bases from J, with 20 bases in between. The CDR3 runs to 17 residues. The CDR3 is CASSLMGFGSRRGELFF. The CDR3, as DNA: TGTGCCAGCAGCTTAATGGGATTTGGATCCAGGCGCGGGGAGCTGTTTTTT. The entire variable domain, with the rest obtained from reference TRBV7-2 and TRBJ2-2, is as follows: GAGVSQSPSNKVTEKGKDVELRCDPISGHTALYWYRQSLGQGLEFLIYFQGNSAPDKSGLPSDRFSAERTGGSVSTLTIQRTQQEDSAVYLCASSLMGFGSRRGELFFGEGSRLTVL.

The chain couples TRBV3-1 (or the pseudogene TRBV3-2) to TRBJ1-2, with a weak D call TRBD1 (5 bases). The CDR3 is made up of 14 amino acids. The V and J ends lost 3 bases and 4 bases respectively, with 12 bases between them. Germline-derived CDR1 and CDR2 are LGHDT and YNNKEL (reference sequence). The CDR3 region has the DNA TGTGCCAGCAGCCACGGAACAGGATCCTATGGCTACACCTTC. It is translated as CASSHGTGSYGYTF.

CDR3 sequence (DNA): TGTGCCATCAGTGAGCCCCGGGCGAGCTCCTACAATGAGCAGTTCTTC. Amino acids: CAISEPRASSYNEQFF. The J gene is TRBJ2-1, the V gene TRBV10-3; D gene unclear. There are 16 residues in the CDR3. Trimming took off 2 bases at V and 0 bases at J, with 11 bases between the two ends. Per germline, CDR1 ENHRY and CDR2 SYGVKD.

This clone came up once. The genes are TRBV5-1 and TRBJ1-2, with D uncertain. The CDR3 totals 12 residues. CDR1 is SGHRS and CDR2 is YFSETQ in the germline V gene. Trimming removed 0 bases at V and 8 bases at J, with 8 bases between. In nucleotides, the CDR3 is TGCGCCAGCAGCTTGGGTCAAATGGGCTACACCTTC. Its protein is CASSLGQMGYTF.

The chain couples TRBV6-5 to TRBJ2-3; 14 nucleotides match TRBD2. V shed 4 bases, J shed 5 bases, and the junction held 5 bases outside the gene matches. This CDR3 region has 16 residues. Germline V gene data show CDR1 as MNHEY and CDR2 as SVGAGI. The CDR3 DNA reads TGTGCCAGCAGTTCGGGACTAGCGGGGGCCGTAGATACGCAGTATTTT. Its translation: CASSSGLAGAVDTQYF.

The chain couples TRBV15 to TRBJ2-1; D possibly corresponds to TRBD1 (6 bases). Trimming pared 4 bases from V and 0 bases from J, leaving 16 bases between. The CDR3 runs to 17 residues. Germline V gives CDR1 LNHNV, CDR2 YYDKDF (reference sequence). CDR3 amino acids: CATSTPGAGVSYNEQFF. Here the CDR3 DNA reads TGTGCCACCAGCACCCCTGGTGCAGGGGTCTCCTACAATGAGCAGTTCTTC.

The J gene is TRBJ1-2, the V gene TRBV6-5, with 9 bases that match TRBD1. Per germline, CDR1 MNHEY and CDR2 SVGAGI. This CDR3 is built from 14 residues. The junction had 7 bases not matched to a gene; V was cut back by 6 bases and J by 5 bases. In nucleotides, the CDR3 is TGTGCCAGCAGAGGACAGGGGTGGGTGTATGGCTACACCTTC. This translates into CASRGQGWVYGYTF.

The chain is built from TRBV3-1 (or the pseudogene TRBV3-2) and TRBJ1-2; 7 bases match TRBD1. The length of the CDR3 is 14 residues. Germline V lookup: CDR1 LGHDT, CDR2 YNNKEL (reference sequence). V dropped 4 bases and J dropped 6; count of bases not matched to a gene: 8. CDR3 in amino acids: CASSRTTGRDGYTF. CDR3 sequence (DNA): TGTGCCAGCAGCCGGACGACAGGGCGGGATGGCTACACCTTC.

This sequence joins TRBV14 and TRBJ2-7, with TRBD2 as a possible D gene (7 bases). Germline loops: CDR1 SGHDN, CDR2 FVKESK. The CDR3 runs 15 residues. V was cut by 3 bases and J by 2 bases, with 14 bases left in between. The CDR3 coding sequence is TGTGCCAGCAGCCACCACGACGGGGGGCCCTACGAGCAGTACTTC. Its translation is CASSHHDGGPYEQYF.

The CDR3 sequence: CASSDPKDRGYADTQYF. The CDR3 coding sequence is TGTGCCAGCAGCGACCCTAAGGACAGGGGGTACGCAGATACGCAGTATTTT. J is TRBJ2-3 and V is TRBV9; 10 bases fit TRBD1. Unmatched junction bases numbered 11, after V lost 3 bases and J lost 4 bases. CDR1 is SGDLS, CDR2 YYNGEE, per germline. There are 17 residues in the CDR3.

This chain joins TRBV10-1 and TRBJ2-5, with D possibly TRBD1 on 5 matching bases. The CDR3 has 15 amino acids. Germline V CDR1 and CDR2: WNHNN, SYGVQD (reference sequence). The V gene lost 0 bases and the J gene lost 2 bases, with 10 bases spanning the gap. Here the CDR3 DNA reads TGCGCCAGCAGTGAGTCAAAGGGGCCTCAAGAGACCCAGTACTTC. This encodes CASSESKGPQETQYF.

V usage is TRBV10-1 and J usage is TRBJ1-5; TRBD1 agrees at 9 bases. Per germline, CDR1 WNHNN and CDR2 SYGVQD (reference sequence). Trimming removed 4 bases from V and 5 bases from J; junction bases left unmatched: 0. This CDR3 is built from 13 residues. This chain's CDR3 is CASSGTGDQPQHF. Written as DNA, the CDR3 is TGCGCCAGCAGTGGGACAGGGGATCAGCCCCAGCATTTT.

CDR3 sequence reads: CASSLGRSNTEAFF. The CDR3 DNA sequence: TGTGCCAGCAGCTTAGGACGGAGCAACACTGAAGCTTTCTTT. This chain links TRBV11-1 with TRBJ1-1; the D is unclear. V dropped 1 base and J dropped 2 bases, with 8 bases sitting between them. The length of the CDR3 is 14 residues. Germline assignment: CDR1 SGHAT and CDR2 FQDESV (reference sequence).

This clone has just a few counts. This chain uses TRBV7-9 with TRBJ2-1; possibly TRBD2 for D (6 bases). The CDR3 totals 13 residues. The germline V gene encodes CDR1 SEHNR and CDR2 FQNEAQ (reference sequence). V lost 3 bases and J 5 bases, leaving 8 bases between the germline ends. The DNA of the CDR3 is TGTGCCAGCAGCTTTTGGGGGGACAATGAGCAGTTCTTC. Amino acids: CASSFWGDNEQFF.

This chain links TRBV6-5 with TRBJ1-2, with D possibly being TRBD1 (6 bases). Trimming took off 7 bases at V and 4 bases at J, with 13 bases between the two ends. Germline CDR1 MNHEY, CDR2 SVGAGI. The CDR3 contains 13 residues. The CDR3 loop reads CASTSGTPYGYTF. Written as DNA, the CDR3 is TGTGCCAGCACCTCCGGGACACCCTATGGCTACACCTTC.

The J gene is TRBJ2-2, the V gene TRBV27, with TRBD1 matching over 7 bases. CDR3 length equals 14 residues. In germline, CDR1 is MNHEY, CDR2 SMNVEV (reference sequence). V shed 2 bases, J shed 10 bases, and the junction held 7 bases outside the gene matches. The CDR3 is CASSLGVQGVELFF. DNA for the CDR3: TGTGCCAGCAGTTTAGGAGTCCAGGGGGTGGAGCTGTTTTTT.

The CDR3 loop is CASSGFSFNSPLHF. In DNA form, the CDR3 reads TGTGCCAGCTCAGGGTTTAGTTTTAATTCACCCCTCCACTTT. The genes are TRBV27 and TRBJ1-6, with D tentatively TRBD1 (5 bases). Trimming stripped 8 bases from V and 6 bases from J, with 14 bases between. Germline CDR1 is MNHEY and CDR2 is SMNVEV (reference sequence). The CDR3 is 14 amino acids.

The chain couples TRBV5-8 to TRBJ2-7, with a tentative D call TRBD1 (5 bases). This CDR3 has 14 amino acids. Germline loops: CDR1 SGHTS, CDR2 YDEGEE. Trimming shortened V by 1 base and J by 1 base, and 9 bases separated the two germline ends. CDR3 DNA: TGTGCCAGCAGCTTGCGTGGGGCTTCCTACGAGCAGTACTTC. This translates into CASSLRGASYEQYF. The whole variable domain, remainder taken from reference TRBV5-8 and TRBJ2-7, is EAGVTQSPTHLIKTRGQQATLRCSPISGHTSVYWYQQALGLGLQFLLWYDEGEERNRGNFPPRFSGRQFPNYSSELNVNALELEDSALYLCASSLRGASYEQYFGPGTRLTVT.

The gene calls are TRBV5-1 and TRBJ1-6; 7 bases fit TRBD1. Trimming took 0 bases from V and 4 from J; bases not matched to a gene: 7. Germline V lookup: CDR1 SGHRS, CDR2 YFSETQ. This CDR3 is built from 17 residues. The CDR3 spells CASSLDGTVNYNSPLHF. Written as DNA, the CDR3 is TGCGCCAGCAGCTTGGATGGGACAGTTAATTATAATTCACCCCTCCACTTT.

The chain employs TRBV19 and TRBJ2-2, with D possibly being TRBD2 (5 bases). The V gene lost 7 bases and the J gene lost 1 base, with 10 bases spanning the gap. The CDR3 consists of 14 residues. Germline CDR1 is LNHDA and CDR2 is SQIVND (reference sequence). The CDR3 spells CASIPRGNTGELFF. As DNA, the CDR3 is TGTGCCAGTATCCCTCGGGGGAACACCGGGGAGCTGTTTTTT.

The chain combines TRBV21-1 with TRBJ2-7. TRBV21-1 is a listed pseudogene. This CDR3 is built from 14 residues. CDR3 sequence: CASSAWDVPVEQYV. The CDR3 DNA is TGTGCCAGCAGCGCCTGGGACGTGCCGGTGGAGCAGTACGTC.

CDR3 protein: CASSMNSGELFF. The DNA for the CDR3 is TGCGCCAGCAGCATGAATTCCGGGGAGCTGTTTTTT. V and J are TRBV5-1 and TRBJ2-2, with D unclear. Germline lookup yields CDR1 SGHRS and CDR2 YFSETQ. The V gene lost 4 bases and the J gene lost 6 bases, with 7 bases spanning the gap. CDR3 length: 12 residues.

The rearrangement links TRBV2 to TRBJ2-3; D could derive from TRBD1 or TRBD2 (6 bases each). In germline, CDR1 is SNHLY, CDR2 FYNNEI. V was clipped by 4 bases and J by 6 bases, with 17 bases between them. This CDR3 has 15 amino acids. The CDR3 region is CASSGQVIGRDTQYF. The DNA of the CDR3 is TGTGCCAGCAGTGGACAGGTTATAGGGAGGGATACGCAGTATTTT.

V usage is TRBV7-2 and J usage is TRBJ2-2, with D perhaps TRBD1 (6 bases). V shed 2 bases and J shed 5 bases, with 12 bases lying between them. Germline V gene lookup returns CDR1 SGHTA and CDR2 FQGNSA. There are 15 residues in the CDR3. CDR3: CASSLWGPPTGELFF. In nucleotides, the CDR3 is TGTGCCAGCAGCTTATGGGGGCCCCCAACCGGGGAGCTGTTTTTT.